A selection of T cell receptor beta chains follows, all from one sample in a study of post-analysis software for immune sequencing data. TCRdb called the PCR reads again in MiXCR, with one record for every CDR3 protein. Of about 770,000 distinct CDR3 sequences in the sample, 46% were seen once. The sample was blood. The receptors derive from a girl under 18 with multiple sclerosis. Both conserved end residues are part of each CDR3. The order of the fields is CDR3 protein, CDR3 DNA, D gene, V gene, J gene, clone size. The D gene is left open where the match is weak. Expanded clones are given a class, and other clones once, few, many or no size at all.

CATSLQTRGEQFF,TGTGCCACCAGCCTTCAGACTAGAGGTGAGCAGTTCTTC,-,TRBV28,TRBJ2-1,-
CASSLFGSSGADTQYF,TGTGCCAGCAGCTTATTCGGGAGCTCCGGGGCAGATACGCAGTATTTT,-,TRBV7-3,TRBJ2-3,few
CASTSVSQETQYF,TGTGCCAGCACCTCGGTTAGCCAAGAGACCCAGTACTTC,-,TRBV28,TRBJ2-5,-
CASSRGTGSNYGYTF,TGTGCCAGCAGCCGCGGGACAGGATCTAACTATGGCTACACCTTC,TRBD1,TRBV12-3/TRBV12-4,TRBJ1-2,-
CASSVSRTSGTGLYEQYF,TGTGCCAGCAGCGTATCTAGGACTAGCGGGACCGGACTTTACGAGCAGTACTTC,TRBD2,TRBV9,TRBJ2-7,-
CATSRDRGTGGSDTQYF,TGTGCCACCAGCAGAGATCGCGGGACAGGGGGCTCAGATACGCAGTATTTT,TRBD1,TRBV15,TRBJ2-3,few
CASSLTSGVSYEQYF,TGCGCCAGCAGCTTGACTAGCGGGGTTTCCTACGAGCAGTACTTC,TRBD2,TRBV4-1,TRBJ2-7,-
CASSSSDRAAYNEQFF,TGTGCCAGCAGCTCGTCGGACAGGGCAGCCTACAATGAGCAGTTCTTC,TRBD1,TRBV7-2,TRBJ2-1,-
CASSFLGLAGGGDTQYF,TGTGCCAGCAGTTTTCTAGGACTAGCGGGAGGAGGAGATACGCAGTATTTT,TRBD2,TRBV7-3,TRBJ2-3,-
CATSRDRGRHYGYTF,TGTGCCACCAGCAGAGATCGGGGTCGGCACTATGGCTACACCTTC,-,TRBV15,TRBJ1-2,-
CASSLAGVGDLFF,TGTGCCAGCAGCTTAGCCGGGGTAGGGGATCTGTTTTTT,-,TRBV7-2,TRBJ1-4,-